The clone carrying this TCR beta chain was seen a handful of times. As processed by the authors: Counts of nucleated cells, estimated from reference gene primer amplification, were obtained. Sequencing used immunoSEQ multiplex PCR; TCRdb keeps in-frame clones, though not all of them. Clonal size and the V and J genes are those of that table, whereas D and trimming came from the DNA. The table has tens of thousands of clones, around 93% seen once. This sample is drawn from a study of blood T cell repertoires in COVID-19. Study-wide context: Samples taken during acute and convalescent COVID-19 were collected in the United States, Italy and Spain. The analysed material was cDNA or gDNA that came from T cells, B-cell-depleted T cells, or PBMCs.

Germline assignment: CDR1 SGHKS and CDR2 YYEKEE (reference sequence). V lost 4 bases and J lost 5; bases outside the gene matches: 11. This CDR3 spans 15 amino acids. V is TRBV5-5 and J is TRBJ2-7; 8 positions agree with TRBD2. The TCR sequence derives from a human donor with active COVID-19. The donor label of this sample is uncertain. The specimen sequenced was peripheral blood. The CDR3, as DNA: TGTGCCAGCAGCGTACCGGGACTAGATGCCCACGAGCAGTACTTC. This gives the protein CASSVPGLDAHEQYF.